A single sample gave rise to the 7 T cell receptor beta chains below, sequenced in a study of T cells in tumors after PD-1 blockade. The data were produced by immunoSEQ multiplex PCR, yet TCRdb's version contains in-frame clones alone and is incomplete. The profile shows over 20,000 clones, around four fifths of them singletons. The sequenced sample was PBMCs, obtained after anti-PD-1 treatment. All receptors come from a human donor with basal cell carcinoma.

This clone was recorded a few times. The chain couples TRBV7-8 to TRBJ2-7; unclear D gene. The length of the CDR3 is 15 residues. Germline loops: CDR1 SGHVS, CDR2 FQNEAQ. V gave up 5 bases and J gave up 2 bases, with 16 bases separating them. The CDR3 DNA reads TGTGCCAGCAGCCCATACAACGGCGGAACCTACGAGCAGTACTTC. Protein product: CASSPYNGGTYEQYF.

This clone was detected only once. At one end the junction does not follow the germline gene, possibly because of a read error. The chain combines TRBV28 with TRBJ1-4; D unresolved. The CDR3 is made up of 12 amino acids. The germline V gene encodes CDR1 MDHEN and CDR2 SYDVKM. In nucleotides, the CDR3 is TGTGCCAACAGTAGTAATAATGAAAAACTGTTTTTT. Translation: CANSSNNEKLFF.

This clone was seen only a few times. The chain has TRBV10-1 and TRBJ2-7; the D gene is possibly TRBD1 (6 bases). Germline V gene data show CDR1 as WNHNN and CDR2 as SYGVQD (reference sequence). The CDR3 is made up of 14 amino acids. Trimming cost V 0 bases and J 5 bases, with 11 bases left between them. The CDR3 DNA reads TGCGCCAGCAGTGAGTCGTCAGGGGACCACGAGCAGTACTTC. This codes for CASSESSGDHEQYF.

J is TRBJ1-5 and V is TRBV19; D call uncertain. This CDR3 has 17 residues. Germline V gene sequence: CDR1 LNHDA, CDR2 SQIVND (reference sequence). The V and J ends lost 7 bases and 0 bases respectively, with 19 bases between them. The CDR3 loop is CASKSTSTSNSNQPQHF. As DNA, the CDR3 is TGTGCCAGTAAGTCGACCTCTACCTCCAATAGCAATCAGCCCCAGCATTTT.

The rearrangement joins TRBV5-6 to TRBJ2-4; D possibly matches TRBD1 or TRBD2 (5 bases each). Germline assignment: CDR1 SGHDT and CDR2 YYEEEE. This CDR3 is 16 amino acids long. The ends were cut back, 2 bases at V and 0 bases at J, with 12 bases in the middle. CDR3 sequence (DNA): TGTGCCAGCAGCTTTACCGGGACCTTAGCCAAAAACATTCAGTACTTC. Translating gives CASSFTGTLAKNIQYF.

This chain joins TRBV30 and TRBJ1-3; 7 bases match TRBD1. CDR1 GTSNPN and CDR2 SVGIG come from the germline V gene (reference sequence). The CDR3 spans 15 residues. V lost 2 bases to trimming and J lost 1 base; unmatched junction nucleotides: 5. As DNA, the CDR3 is TGTGCCTGGAGTAAACAGGGGAAATCTGGAAACACCATATATTTT. This translates into CAWSKQGKSGNTIYF.

The chain has TRBV5-1 and TRBJ2-5, with D possibly called TRBD1 or TRBD2 (6 bases each). The CDR3 runs to 14 residues. Germline loops: CDR1 SGHRS, CDR2 YFSETQ. The germline V and J ends were trimmed by 4 bases and 5 bases, with 15 bases remaining between them. CDR3 region: CASSNSLGGETQYF. Here the CDR3 DNA reads TGCGCCAGCAGCAACTCACTAGGGGGGGAGACCCAGTACTTC.